The 26 T cell receptor beta chains below were found in one sample sequenced in a study of cytomegalovirus exposure and HLA in healthy donors. The PCR contained 60 Vbeta and 13 Jbeta primers. Using immunoSEQ multiplex PCR, the repertoire was profiled, and TCRdb retains in-frame clones only, with some absent. This repertoire includes 150,000 or so clones. Material for sequencing was PBMCs. The receptors were sampled from a woman in her fifties or sixties in good health and CMV-seronegative.

The chain carries TRBV19 and TRBJ2-3; D not certain. V was cut by 3 bases and J by 5 bases, with 3 bases left in between. The CDR3 contains 11 residues. The germline V gene encodes CDR1 LNHDA and CDR2 SQIVND (reference sequence). The CDR3 loop reads CASSIGDTQYF. DNA of the CDR3: TGTGCCAGTAGTATCGGAGATACGCAGTATTTT.

The chain is built from TRBV11-2 and TRBJ2-1; 7 bases are a match to TRBD2. The CDR3 contains 14 residues. The germline V gene encodes CDR1 SGHAT and CDR2 FQNNGV. V shed 2 bases, J shed 7 bases, and the junction held 5 bases outside the gene matches. The CDR3: CASSLTPSGNEQFF. CDR3 DNA sequence: TGTGCCAGCAGCTTAACCCCTAGCGGAAATGAGCAGTTCTTC.

V usage is TRBV7-2 and J usage is TRBJ1-5; weak D call: TRBD1 (6 bases). The V gene's germline CDR1 is SGHTA and CDR2 FQGNSA. Deletions cut 3 bases from V and 0 bases from J, with 15 bases between. The CDR3 runs 17 residues. This CDR3 is CASSLGHLPYSNQPQHF. In nucleotides, the CDR3 is TGTGCCAGCAGCTTGGGACATCTACCTTATAGCAATCAGCCCCAGCATTTT.

The chain uses TRBV5-6 and TRBJ1-5; 10 nucleotides agree with TRBD1. J was trimmed by 11 bases and V by 3 bases; bases with no gene match: 8. Germline V lookup: CDR1 SGHDT, CDR2 YYEEEE. This CDR3 comprises 14 residues. This CDR3 is CASSSTGQGDAQHF. Here the CDR3 DNA reads TGTGCCAGCAGCTCGACCGGACAGGGGGATGCCCAGCATTTT.

The chain carries TRBV6-5 and TRBJ2-5; perhaps TRBD2 as D (6 bases). TRBJ2-7 explains the end of the DNA better; the J call may be wrong. Germline V gene lookup returns CDR1 MNHEY and CDR2 SVGAGI. The CDR3 covers 12 residues. CDR3 bases: TGTGCCAGCTGGCCGGGGGTCAACGAGCAGTACTTC. This translates into CASWPGVNEQYF.

The rearrangement uses TRBV2 and TRBJ1-3, with a possible D match to TRBD1 (6 bases). V was cut by 2 bases and J by 2 bases, with 13 bases left in between. Germline CDR1 is SNHLY and CDR2 is FYNNEI. This CDR3 spans 16 amino acids. The CDR3 here is CASSELPTGTGNTIYF. As DNA, the CDR3 is TGTGCCAGCAGTGAACTCCCCACAGGGACTGGAAACACCATATATTTT.

The chain uses TRBV4-1 and TRBJ1-5; tentatively, D is TRBD1 (5 bases). V gave up 1 base and J gave up 3 bases, with 13 bases separating them. The CDR3 sequence is 16 residues long. Germline values: CDR1 MGHRA, CDR2 YSYEKL. In nucleotides, the CDR3 is TGCGCCAGCAGCCAAGTAATTTTGACAGTCAATCAGCCCCAGCATTTT. Protein: CASSQVILTVNQPQHF.

This chain uses TRBV5-1 with TRBJ2-7; no clear D. The CDR3 is 13 amino acids. Trimming pared 0 bases from V and 6 bases from J, leaving 10 bases between. CDR1 is SGHRS, CDR2 YFSETQ, per germline. The CDR3 DNA follows: TGCGCCAGCAGCTTGGTAGTCGCGATCGAGCAGTACTTC. Amino acids: CASSLVVAIEQYF.

This chain uses TRBV29-1 with TRBJ2-7, with D possibly being TRBD2 (5 bases). This CDR3 is 13 amino acids long. Trimming shortened V by 4 bases and J by 5 bases, and 15 bases separated the two germline ends. Germline V gene sequence: CDR1 SQVTM, CDR2 ANQGSEA. For the CDR3, the DNA is TGCAGCGTTGCCCGGGAAAGACCGGACGAGCAGTACTTC. It specifies CSVARERPDEQYF.

Concerning this clone: Other DNA sequences in the same sample also yield this CDR3. The chain carries TRBV18 and TRBJ2-3, with TRBD2 identical over 7 bases. The CDR3 extends over 15 amino acids. Germline CDR1 and CDR2: KGHSH and LQKENI. J gave up 1 base and V 1 base, and 2 bases lay outside the gene matches. The CDR3 loop is CASSPRGGGTDTQYF. The CDR3 bases are TGTGCCAGCTCACCACGTGGGGGGGGCACAGATACGCAGTATTTT.

The chain uses TRBV27 and TRBJ2-5, with D tentatively TRBD2 (7 bases). The V gene lost 8 bases and the J gene lost 4 bases, with 17 bases spanning the gap. This CDR3 has 14 amino acids. Germline V CDR1 and CDR2: MNHEY, SMNVEV (reference sequence). Here the CDR3 DNA reads TGTGCCAGCGGAGGGGGGGGGCGCATAGAGACCCAGTACTTC. As protein: CASGGGGRIETQYF.

Remarks on this clone: One end of the junction varies from germline; a read error may be responsible. The chain employs TRBV7-7 and TRBJ2-2; D might be TRBD2 (6 bases). This CDR3 region has 15 residues. The germline V gene has CDR1 SSHAT and CDR2 FNYEAQ (reference sequence). CDR3 protein: CASSVNSGNTGELFF. In DNA form, the CDR3 reads TGTGCTAGCAGCGTAAATAGCGGGAACACCGGGGAGCTGTTTTTT.

The gene calls are TRBV9 and TRBJ2-3; 9 bases agree with TRBD2. Germline values: CDR1 SGDLS, CDR2 YYNGEE. This CDR3 contains 15 residues. Trimming took 0 bases from V and 4 from J; bases not matched to a gene: 3. CDR3 coding DNA: TGTGCCAGCAGCGTAGTTGCGGGAGGGCCAGATACGCAGTATTTT. This codes for CASSVVAGGPDTQYF.

The chain employs TRBV5-6 and TRBJ2-6; D is perhaps TRBD1 (6 bases). Trimming removed 4 bases from V and 0 bases from J, with 8 bases in between. CDR1 is SGHDT, CDR2 YYEEEE, per germline. There are 15 residues in the CDR3. The CDR3 protein is CASSRQASGANVLTF. The CDR3 region has the DNA TGTGCCAGCAGCCGACAGGCCTCTGGGGCCAACGTCCTGACTTTC. Variable domain in full (rest from reference TRBV5-6 and TRBJ2-6): DAGVTQSPTHLIKTRGQQVTLRCSPKSGHDTVSWYQQALGQGPQFIFQYYEEEERQRGNFPDRFSGHQFPNYSSELNVNALLLGDSALYLCASSRQASGANVLTFGAGSRLTVL.

CDR3 residues: CASSLTGMNTEAFF. For the CDR3, the DNA is TGCGCCAGCAGCTTGACGGGAATGAACACTGAAGCTTTCTTT. The chain carries TRBV5-1 and TRBJ1-1; D is unresolved. Germline CDR1 and CDR2: SGHRS and YFSETQ. V was pared by 1 base and J by 0 bases, with 7 bases between. This CDR3 has 14 amino acids.

The chain links TRBV19 to TRBJ1-1, with 7 bases aligning to TRBD1. CDR1 and CDR2 (germline): LNHDA, SQIVND (reference sequence). Trimming at V came to 6 bases and at J to 3 bases, leaving 1 base not matched to a gene. The CDR3 contains 12 residues. The chain's CDR3 is CASRQGDTEAFF. CDR3 in DNA: TGTGCCAGTAGGCAGGGGGACACTGAAGCTTTCTTT.

V usage is TRBV19 and J usage is TRBJ2-7, with D perhaps TRBD2 (6 bases). This CDR3 is 14 amino acids long. The germline V gene encodes CDR1 LNHDA and CDR2 SQIVND (reference sequence). Trimming cost V 7 bases and J 7 bases, with 20 bases left between them. The CDR3 reads CASKTQGGVREQYF. DNA for the CDR3: TGTGCCAGTAAGACCCAGGGAGGTGTGAGGGAGCAGTACTTC.

This chain connects TRBV6-6 to TRBJ2-7; 12 bases align to TRBD2. Germline-derived CDR1 and CDR2 are MNHNY and SVGAGI (reference sequence). The trim removed 4 bases at V and 6 bases at J, leaving 10 bases unmatched. CDR3 length: 16 residues. The CDR3 is CASSSPSGRASGEQYF. The CDR3, as DNA: TGTGCCAGCAGTTCGCCTAGCGGGAGGGCCTCGGGCGAGCAGTACTTC.

The J gene is TRBJ2-1, the V gene TRBV28; no clear D. From germline, CDR1 is MDHEN and CDR2 SYDVKM. CDR3 length: 16 residues. Trimming took 10 bases from V and 3 from J, leaving 22 bases between them. This CDR3 reads CATIARESLYYNEQFF. In DNA, the CDR3 is TGTGCCACCATTGCTAGAGAGTCGCTATACTACAATGAGCAGTTCTTC.

The gene calls are TRBV29-1 and TRBJ1-1; D gene ambiguous. Germline V lookup: CDR1 SQVTM, CDR2 ANQGSEA. This CDR3 has 14 amino acids. Trimming took 3 bases from V and 1 from J, leaving 12 bases between them. CDR3 sequence (DNA): TGCAGCGTTGACCGCTTCCGACAGAACACTGAAGCTTTCTTT. This encodes CSVDRFRQNTEAFF.

The chain recombines TRBV18 with TRBJ1-6; D is unresolved. Trimming left V 1 base short and J 5 bases short, with 9 bases between. The CDR3 spans 15 residues. Germline CDR1 and CDR2: KGHSH and LQKENI. DNA for the CDR3: TGTGCCAGCTCACCACAGGGAGGGAATAATTCACCCCTCCACTTT. It yields the protein CASSPQGGNNSPLHF. The variable domain in full, with the rest retrieved from reference TRBV18 and TRBJ1-6, is NAGVMQNPRHLVRRRGQEARLRCSPMKGHSHVYWYRQLPEEGLKFMVYLQKENIIDESGMPKERFSAEFPKEGPSILRIQQVVRGDSAAYFCASSPQGGNNSPLHFGNGTRLTVT.

The rearrangement uses TRBV28 and TRBJ1-2; 10 bases fit TRBD1. Per germline, CDR1 MDHEN and CDR2 SYDVKM. V lost 5 bases to trimming and J lost 1 base; unmatched junction nucleotides: 7. The CDR3 loop spans 16 amino acids. The CDR3 is CASSAPGTGVNYGYTF. CDR3 sequence (DNA): TGTGCCAGCAGTGCCCCCGGGACAGGGGTTAACTATGGCTACACCTTC.

This chain joins TRBV4-2 and TRBJ2-1; 10 bases match TRBD2. Germline-derived CDR1 and CDR2 are LGHNA and YNFKEQ. After removal of 5 bases from V and 0 bases from J, the junction contained 16 bases not matched to a gene. The CDR3 contains 20 residues. The chain's CDR3 is CASSARRTASGGSSYNEQFF. The CDR3 coding sequence is TGTGCCAGCAGCGCCCGAAGGACAGCTAGCGGGGGCAGCTCCTACAATGAGCAGTTCTTC.

V and J are TRBV5-1 and TRBJ1-1; no reliable D call. Germline assignment: CDR1 SGHRS and CDR2 YFSETQ. The CDR3 has 14 amino acids. V was pared by 0 bases and J by 6 bases, with 12 bases between. The chain's CDR3 is CASSLGSERAEAFF. Here the CDR3 DNA reads TGCGCCAGCAGCTTGGGGTCTGAGAGGGCTGAAGCTTTCTTT.

V is TRBV4-1 and J is TRBJ1-2; 8 nucleotides agree with TRBD1. This CDR3 region has 14 residues. Trimming at V came to 2 bases and at J to 4 bases, leaving 3 bases not matched to a gene. Per the germline V gene, CDR1 is MGHRA and CDR2 is YSYEKL. The CDR3 DNA reads as TGCGCCAGCAGCCAACCCGGACAGGGCTATGGCTACACCTTC. Its protein product is CASSQPGQGYGYTF.

The rearrangement joins TRBV4-1 to TRBJ2-1; a possible D gene is TRBD1 (5 bases). CDR1 and CDR2 from the germline V gene are MGHRA and YSYEKL. The CDR3 contains 15 residues. V shed 6 bases and J shed 5 bases, with 17 bases lying between them. This chain's CDR3 is CASRLVGQVNNEQFF. The CDR3, as DNA: TGCGCCAGCAGGCTCGTGGGGCAGGTGAACAATGAGCAGTTCTTC.